Detailed here is one T cell receptor (beta chain). Its antigen is unknown. The data were produced by immunoSEQ multiplex PCR, yet TCRdb's version contains in-frame clones alone and is incomplete. The repertoire holds some 6,000 clones, about 70% seen once, with roughly 13% in the top ten. The data originate from a study of early stage breast cancer tumors. Study results and caveats: Functional markers like CD4, CD8 and FOXP3 were missed in bulk sequencing. In about 85% of the 16 patients, blood comparison separated tumor from normal breast.

The length of the CDR3 is 13 residues. Sequenced input: normal breast tissue next to the tumor. The TCR sequence derives from a person between 55 and 69 years old with breast cancer. This chain connects TRBV12-2 to TRBJ1-2. TRBV12-2 counts as a pseudogene. The CDR3 loop reads CASPPGAGNGYTF. The CDR3 DNA reads TGTGCAAGTCCACCGGGGGCAGGGAATGGCTACACCTTC.